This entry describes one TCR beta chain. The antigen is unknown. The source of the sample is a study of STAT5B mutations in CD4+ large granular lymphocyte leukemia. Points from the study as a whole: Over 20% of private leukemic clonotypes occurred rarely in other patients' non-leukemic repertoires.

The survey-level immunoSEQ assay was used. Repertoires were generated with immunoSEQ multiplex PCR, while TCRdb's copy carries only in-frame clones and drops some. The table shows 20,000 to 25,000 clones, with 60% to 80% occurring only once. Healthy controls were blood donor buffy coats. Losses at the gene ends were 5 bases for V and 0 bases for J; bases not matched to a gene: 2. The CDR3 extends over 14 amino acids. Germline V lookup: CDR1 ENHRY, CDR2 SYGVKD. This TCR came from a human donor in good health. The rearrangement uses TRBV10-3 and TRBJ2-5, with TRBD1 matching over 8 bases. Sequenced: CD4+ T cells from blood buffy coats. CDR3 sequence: CAISPDRDQETQYF. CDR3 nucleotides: TGTGCCATCAGTCCGGACAGGGACCAAGAGACCCAGTACTTC.